The 29 T cell receptor beta chains given below trace back to one sample, sequenced in a study of cytomegalovirus exposure and HLA in healthy donors. PCR primers comprised 60 Vbeta and 13 Jbeta primers. Clones were sequenced by immunoSEQ multiplex PCR, and TCRdb holds only the in-frame ones, with some missing. The data contain roughly 100,000 clones, more than 60% of them singletons. The sequenced material came from PBMCs. All receptors come from a man younger than 35 in good health and CMV-seropositive.

This chain connects TRBV4-1 to TRBJ1-2; the D is unclear. V lost 0 bases, J lost 5 bases, and 25 bases lay in between. The CDR3 is 19 amino acids. The germline CDR1 and CDR2 sequences are MGHRA and YSYEKL. The CDR3 region has the DNA TGCGCCAGCAGCCAAGAACCGGGATGGGTAGCGGACGGAAGGTATGGCTACACCTTC. Its translation: CASSQEPGWVADGRYGYTF.

The rearrangement uses TRBV2 and TRBJ2-2; D is possibly TRBD1 (5 bases). V was clipped by 8 bases and J by 1 base, with 8 bases between them. The CDR3 runs to 13 residues. In germline, CDR1 is SNHLY, CDR2 FYNNEI. CDR3 region: CASDRQNTGELFF. The CDR3 nucleotides are TGTGCCAGCGACAGACAGAACACCGGGGAGCTGTTTTTT. Full variable domain (missing parts from reference TRBV2 and TRBJ2-2): EPEVTQTPSHQVTQMGQEVILRCVPISNHLYFYWYRQILGQKVEFLVSFYNNEISEKSEIFDDQFSVERPDGSNFTLKIRSTKLEDSAMYFCASDRQNTGELFFGEGSRLTVL.

This chain uses TRBV6-6 with TRBJ2-5; TRBD2 matches at 8 bases. Germline V gene data show CDR1 as MNHNY and CDR2 as SVGAGI (reference sequence). The CDR3 has 14 residues. The J segment lost 1 base and the V segment lost 4 bases, leaving 2 bases of the junction unmatched. The CDR3 loop is CASSSAGGQETQYF. CDR3 nucleotides: TGTGCCAGCAGTTCCGCGGGGGGCCAAGAGACCCAGTACTTC.

This clone was observed a few times. The chain uses TRBV6-6 and TRBJ2-3, with D unclear. The V gene's germline CDR1 is MNHNY and CDR2 SVGAGI (reference sequence). V was clipped by 0 bases and J by 4 bases, with 8 bases between them. This CDR3 is 14 amino acids long. This CDR3 is CASSYSTSADTQYF. The CDR3 DNA reads as TGTGCCAGCAGTTACTCCACAAGCGCAGATACGCAGTATTTT.

The J gene is TRBJ2-2, the V gene TRBV28; TRBD1 matches at 9 bases. Germline V gene sequence: CDR1 MDHEN, CDR2 SYDVKM. Losses at the gene ends were 2 bases for V and 4 bases for J; bases not matched to a gene: 8. This CDR3 has 17 amino acids. The CDR3 here is CASSLLRTGDSTGELFF. CDR3 sequence (DNA): TGTGCCAGCAGTTTACTTAGGACAGGGGATAGCACCGGGGAGCTGTTTTTT.

The chain carries TRBV27 and TRBJ2-1, with 9 bases aligning to TRBD1. Germline lookup yields CDR1 MNHEY and CDR2 SMNVEV (reference sequence). The CDR3 has 13 residues. The V segment lost 6 bases and the J segment 9 bases; nucleotides outside the gene matches: 6. CDR3 residues: CASSDRGGVEQFF. As DNA, the CDR3 is TGTGCCAGCAGCGACAGGGGGGGTGTTGAGCAGTTCTTC.

The chain recombines TRBV9 with TRBJ2-7; tentatively, D is TRBD2 (5 bases). Germline V lookup: CDR1 SGDLS, CDR2 YYNGEE. Trimming pared 0 bases from V and 1 base from J, leaving 11 bases between. The CDR3 covers 15 residues. The CDR3 loop is CASSVAVTGSYEQYF. The CDR3 DNA sequence: TGTGCCAGCAGCGTAGCAGTGACGGGGTCCTACGAGCAGTACTTC.

In this sample, this clone turned up a few times. The chain uses TRBV5-1 and TRBJ1-1, with D maybe TRBD1 (6 bases). Germline assignment: CDR1 SGHRS and CDR2 YFSETQ. Deletions cut 3 bases from V and 0 bases from J, with 12 bases between. This CDR3 comprises 15 residues. CDR3 amino acids: CASSSGQTMNTEAFF. In DNA, the CDR3 is TGCGCCAGCAGCTCGGGACAAACCATGAACACTGAAGCTTTCTTT.

The rearrangement uses TRBV18 and TRBJ1-2; D may be TRBD1 (6 bases). This CDR3 is 17 amino acids long. Per germline, CDR1 KGHSH and CDR2 LQKENI. The ends were cut back, 6 bases at V and 2 bases at J, with 22 bases in the middle. CDR3: CASSPGQNEDINYGYTF. DNA of the CDR3: TGTGCCAGCTCCCCAGGACAGAACGAAGACATCAACTATGGCTACACCTTC. The entire variable domain, with the rest obtained from reference TRBV18 and TRBJ1-2, is as follows: NAGVMQNPRHLVRRRGQEARLRCSPMKGHSHVYWYRQLPEEGLKFMVYLQKENIIDESGMPKERFSAEFPKEGPSILRIQQVVRGDSAAYFCASSPGQNEDINYGYTFGSGTRLTVV.

The CDR3 DNA reads as TGTGCCAGCACCTCGCCCGGGACTAGCGGGGGGGCGCAGTATTTT. Translating gives CASTSPGTSGGAQYF. The chain links TRBV6-5 to TRBJ2-3, with 16 positions matching TRBD2. Germline CDR1 and CDR2: MNHEY and SVGAGI. Unmatched junction bases numbered 8, after V lost 7 bases and J lost 10 bases. The length of the CDR3 is 15 residues.

This clone came up a few times. The V and J genes are TRBV29-1 and TRBJ2-1; TRBD2 aligns across 9 bases. The CDR3 sequence is 16 residues long. Germline lookup yields CDR1 SQVTM and CDR2 ANQGSEA. The V gene end was trimmed by 3 bases and the J gene end by 5 bases; junction bases not matched to a gene: 11. This CDR3 is CSVDGVLAGFDNEQFF. CDR3 nucleotide sequence: TGCAGCGTTGATGGGGTGCTAGCGGGGTTCGACAATGAGCAGTTCTTC.

V usage is TRBV7-3 and J usage is TRBJ2-1; TRBD1 matches 10 bases. J was trimmed by 2 bases and V by 8 bases; bases with no gene match: 0. Germline CDR1 is SGHTA and CDR2 is FQGTGA. This CDR3 has 13 residues. The CDR3 is CASGTGAYNEQFF. CDR3 nucleotides: TGTGCCAGCGGGACAGGGGCCTACAATGAGCAGTTCTTC. The variable domain in full, completed from reference TRBV7-3 and TRBJ2-1, reads GAGVSQTPSNKVTEKGKYVELRCDPISGHTALYWYRQSLGQGPEFLIYFQGTGAADDSGLPNDRFFAVRPEGSVSTLKIQRTERGDSAVYLCASGTGAYNEQFFGPGTRLTVL.

This clone has just one count. The V call is TRBV5-1, the J call TRBJ1-4; D is unresolved. Germline V gene sequence: CDR1 SGHRS, CDR2 YFSETQ. V lost 1 base to trimming and J lost 0 bases, with 7 bases between them. The CDR3 is made up of 15 amino acids. The chain's CDR3 is CASSLNGPTNEKLFF. In DNA form, the CDR3 reads TGCGCCAGCAGCTTGAATGGCCCAACTAATGAAAAACTGTTTTTT.

A few counts support this clone. The V call is TRBV7-9, the J call TRBJ2-7; D possibly corresponds to TRBD2 (6 bases). V lost 6 bases, J lost 4 bases, and 16 bases lay in between. CDR1 SEHNR and CDR2 FQNEAQ come from the germline V gene (reference sequence). The CDR3 sequence is 14 residues long. CDR3 coding DNA: TGTGCCAGCAGGTATACCGGGACTGAGTACGAGCAGTACTTC. Amino acids: CASRYTGTEYEQYF.

In its sample, this clone was seen once. The CDR3 region has the DNA TGTGCCAGCAGCCTCCCGGGACAGGGGTATTCACCCCTCCACTTT. As protein: CASSLPGQGYSPLHF. V gene TRBV7-8 combines with J gene TRBJ1-6, with 10 bases lining up with TRBD1. J lost 8 bases, V lost 5 bases, and 6 bases had no gene match. This CDR3 spans 15 amino acids. The V gene's germline CDR1 is SGHVS and CDR2 FQNEAQ.

CDR3 sequence reads: CASSFNRGIYNEQFF. CDR3 sequence (DNA): TGCGCCAGCAGCTTTAACAGGGGAATCTACAATGAGCAGTTCTTC. The chain joins TRBV5-1 to TRBJ2-1; 7 bases match TRBD1. The CDR3 has 15 amino acids. The germline CDR1 and CDR2 sequences are SGHRS and YFSETQ. The V segment lost 2 bases and the J segment 3 bases; nucleotides outside the gene matches: 5.

V is TRBV6-1 and J is TRBJ2-7, with D possibly matching TRBD2 (6 bases). Germline V gives CDR1 MNHNS, CDR2 SASEGT. The CDR3 runs to 14 residues. V dropped 4 bases and J dropped 3 bases, with 13 bases sitting between them. The DNA of the CDR3 is TGTGCCAGCAGTGCCGCCGGGGGAGTCTACGAGCAGTACTTC. This encodes CASSAAGGVYEQYF.

The chain joins TRBV30 to TRBJ2-7, with 7 bases fitting TRBD1. The germline CDR1 and CDR2 sequences are GTSNPN and SVGIG (reference sequence). This CDR3 spans 13 amino acids. The V gene end was trimmed by 3 bases and the J gene end by 3 bases; junction bases not matched to a gene: 5. CDR3 in amino acids: CAWRTTGVYEQYF. In DNA, the CDR3 is TGTGCCTGGAGAACCACAGGGGTCTACGAGCAGTACTTC.

V usage is TRBV5-4 and J usage is TRBJ2-5, with 9 positions matching TRBD2. J gave up 4 bases and V 0 bases, and 4 bases lay outside the gene matches. This CDR3 has 15 amino acids. The germline V gene encodes CDR1 SGHNT and CDR2 YYREEE (reference sequence). The CDR3 reads CASSLGRGGRETQYF. CDR3 DNA sequence: TGTGCCAGCAGCTTGGGGCGGGGGGGCCGAGAGACCCAGTACTTC.

The chain joins TRBV7-6 to TRBJ1-2; 8 bases are a match to TRBD1. Germline V CDR1 and CDR2: SGHVS, FNYEAQ. The CDR3 spans 15 residues. V was pared by 1 base and J by 2 bases, with 3 bases of the junction left unmatched. CDR3: CASSLGTGRNYGYTF. DNA for the CDR3: TGTGCCAGCAGCTTAGGGACAGGGAGAAACTATGGCTACACCTTC.

V is TRBV6-5 and J is TRBJ1-2; D is possibly TRBD1 (5 bases). Germline V gene data show CDR1 as MNHEY and CDR2 as SVGAGI. The CDR3 has 13 residues. Trimming took off 10 bases at V and 4 bases at J, with 16 bases between the two ends. Written as DNA, the CDR3 is TGTGCCACCAGAAGGGGAATTGTCTATGGCTACACCTTC. Protein product: CATRRGIVYGYTF.

The chain employs TRBV19 and TRBJ2-3; D perhaps matches TRBD1 (6 bases). There are 16 residues in the CDR3. Germline CDR1 LNHDA, CDR2 SQIVND (reference sequence). V lost 4 bases to trimming and J lost 0 bases, with 14 bases between them. CDR3 amino acids: CASSTQTGHSTDTQYF. In DNA form, the CDR3 reads TGTGCCAGTAGTACCCAGACAGGCCATAGCACAGATACGCAGTATTTT.

V usage is TRBV2 and J usage is TRBJ2-6; D is possibly TRBD1 (8 bases). The CDR3 totals 17 residues. Between the trimmed V and J ends, which lost 8 bases and 0 bases, there was a span of 17 bases. CDR1 and CDR2 (germline): SNHLY, FYNNEI. CDR3 bases: TGTGCCAGCGCACAGGGGGGGTCCAGCTCTGGGGCCAACGTCCTGACTTTC. It translates to CASAQGGSSSGANVLTF.

The V call is TRBV5-1, the J call TRBJ2-1; 7 bases match TRBD2. This CDR3 region has 14 residues. Germline CDR1 is SGHRS and CDR2 is YFSETQ. Germline trimming cut 4 bases from V and 8 bases from J; bases unmatched to any gene: 9. The CDR3 sequence: CASSPGTTNDEQFF. CDR3 coding DNA: TGCGCCAGCAGCCCCGGGACTACAAATGATGAGCAGTTCTTC.

This chain uses TRBV5-1 with TRBJ1-5, with a possible D match to TRBD1 (5 bases). V was cut by 0 bases and J by 6 bases, with 13 bases left in between. Germline V gene data show CDR1 as SGHRS and CDR2 as YFSETQ. The length of the CDR3 is 15 residues. The CDR3 loop is CASSLGGDVGQPQHF. DNA for the CDR3: TGCGCCAGCAGCTTGGGGGGGGATGTGGGTCAGCCCCAGCATTTT.

V usage is TRBV11-2 and J usage is TRBJ1-1; 7 bases map to TRBD1. The junction had 13 bases not matched to a gene; V was cut back by 5 bases and J by 7 bases. The CDR3 runs 15 residues. Germline V gene data show CDR1 as SGHAT and CDR2 as FQNNGV. The CDR3 DNA follows: TGTGCCAGCAGCACAGGGGCGGTGGTACATCGTGAAGCTTTCTTT. Translated: CASSTGAVVHREAFF.

The chain couples TRBV4-2 to TRBJ1-1; TRBD1 agrees at 8 bases. This CDR3 spans 14 amino acids. V was pared by 6 bases and J by 0 bases, with 3 bases of the junction left unmatched. The germline CDR1 and CDR2 sequences are LGHNA and YNFKEQ. CDR3 sequence (DNA): TGTGCCAGCAGTCAGGGGGCCCTGAACACTGAAGCTTTCTTT. It encodes CASSQGALNTEAFF.

V usage is TRBV13 and J usage is TRBJ2-7, with 10 nucleotides matching TRBD2. The V gene's germline CDR1 is PRHDT and CDR2 FYEKMQ (reference sequence). The CDR3 runs 12 residues. With V trimmed by 4 bases and J by 12 bases, 6 bases remained unmatched. The CDR3 DNA follows: TGTGCCAGCAGCTCGAGCGGGGGGGCCACGTACTTC. Amino acids: CASSSSGGATYF.

This chain uses TRBV19 with TRBJ1-4; 7 bases agree with TRBD1. The CDR3 spans 13 residues. Germline V CDR1 and CDR2: LNHDA, SQIVND (reference sequence). J lost 7 bases, V lost 10 bases, and 9 bases had no gene match. The CDR3 coding sequence is TGTGCCATTAGGGACAGAGGTAGTGAAAAACTGTTTTTT. Protein: CAIRDRGSEKLFF.